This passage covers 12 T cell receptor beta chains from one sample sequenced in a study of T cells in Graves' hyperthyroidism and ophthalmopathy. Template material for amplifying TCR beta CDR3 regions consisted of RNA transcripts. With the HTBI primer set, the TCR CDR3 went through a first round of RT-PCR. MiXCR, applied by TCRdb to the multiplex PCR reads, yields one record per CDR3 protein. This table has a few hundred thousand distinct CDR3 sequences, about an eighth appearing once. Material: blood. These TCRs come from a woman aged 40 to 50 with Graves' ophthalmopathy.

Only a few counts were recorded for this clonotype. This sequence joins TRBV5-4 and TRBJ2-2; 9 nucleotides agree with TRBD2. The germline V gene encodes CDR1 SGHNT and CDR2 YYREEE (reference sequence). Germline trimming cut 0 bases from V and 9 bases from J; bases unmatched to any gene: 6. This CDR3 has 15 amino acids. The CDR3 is CASSLVVAGERELFF. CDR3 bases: TGTGCCAGCAGCTTGGTCGTAGCGGGGGAAAGGGAGCTGTTTTTT.

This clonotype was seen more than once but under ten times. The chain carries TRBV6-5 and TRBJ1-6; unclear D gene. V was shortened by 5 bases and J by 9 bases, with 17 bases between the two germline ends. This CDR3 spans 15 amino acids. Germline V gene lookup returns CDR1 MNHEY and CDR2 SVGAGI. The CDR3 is CASSTDPDTSSPLHF. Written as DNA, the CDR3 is TGTGCCAGCAGTACCGACCCCGATACGAGTTCACCCCTCCACTTT.

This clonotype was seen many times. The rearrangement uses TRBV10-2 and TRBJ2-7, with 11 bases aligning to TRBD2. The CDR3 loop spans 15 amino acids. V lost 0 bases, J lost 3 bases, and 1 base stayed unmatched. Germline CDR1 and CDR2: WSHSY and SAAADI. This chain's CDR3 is CASSESLAGGYEQYF. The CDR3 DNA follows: TGCGCCAGCAGTGAGTCCCTAGCGGGGGGCTACGAGCAGTACTTC.

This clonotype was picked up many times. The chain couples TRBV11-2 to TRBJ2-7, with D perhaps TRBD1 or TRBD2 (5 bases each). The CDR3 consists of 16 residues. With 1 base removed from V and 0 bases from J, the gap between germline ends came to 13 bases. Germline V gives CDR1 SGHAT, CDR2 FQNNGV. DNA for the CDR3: TGTGCCAGCAGCTTAGGCCGGGACCTCAGCTCCTACGAGCAGTACTTC. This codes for CASSLGRDLSSYEQYF. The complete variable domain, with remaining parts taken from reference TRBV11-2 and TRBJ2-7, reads EAGVAQSPRYKIIEKRQSVAFWCNPISGHATLYWYQQILGQGPKLLIQFQNNGVVDDSQLPKDRFSAERLKGVDSTLKIQPAKLEDSAVYLCASSLGRDLSSYEQYFGPGTRLTVT.

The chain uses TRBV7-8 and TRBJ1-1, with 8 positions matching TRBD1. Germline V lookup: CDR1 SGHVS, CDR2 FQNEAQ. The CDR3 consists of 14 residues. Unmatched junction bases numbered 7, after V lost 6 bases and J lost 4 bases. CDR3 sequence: CASRPGTGPTEAFF. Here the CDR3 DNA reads TGTGCCAGCAGGCCAGGGACAGGACCCACTGAAGCTTTCTTT.

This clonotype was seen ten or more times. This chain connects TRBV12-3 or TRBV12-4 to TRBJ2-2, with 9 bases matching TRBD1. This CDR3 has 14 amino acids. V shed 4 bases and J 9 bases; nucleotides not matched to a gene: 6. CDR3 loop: CASSSPQGARELFF. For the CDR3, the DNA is TGTGCCAGCAGTTCCCCACAGGGGGCGAGGGAGCTGTTTTTT.

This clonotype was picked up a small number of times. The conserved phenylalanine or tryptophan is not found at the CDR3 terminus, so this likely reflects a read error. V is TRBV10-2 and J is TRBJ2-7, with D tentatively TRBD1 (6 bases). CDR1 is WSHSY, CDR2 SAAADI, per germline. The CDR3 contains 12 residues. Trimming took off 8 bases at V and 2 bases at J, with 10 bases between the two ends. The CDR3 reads CASVGGTYEQYL. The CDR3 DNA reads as TGCGCCAGCGTAGGGGGAACCTACGAGCAGTACCTC.

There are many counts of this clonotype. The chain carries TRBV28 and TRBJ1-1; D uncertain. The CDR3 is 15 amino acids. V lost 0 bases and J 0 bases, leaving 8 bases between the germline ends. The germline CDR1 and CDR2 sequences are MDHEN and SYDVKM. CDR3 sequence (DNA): TGTGCCAGCAGTTTATGGGGGTTTATGAACACTGAAGCTTTCTTT. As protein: CASSLWGFMNTEAFF.

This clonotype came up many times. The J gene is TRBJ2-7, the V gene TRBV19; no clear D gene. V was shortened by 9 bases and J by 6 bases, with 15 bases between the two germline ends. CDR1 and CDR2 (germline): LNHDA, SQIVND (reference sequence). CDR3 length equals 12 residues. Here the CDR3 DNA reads TGTGCCAGCTCTAGAACACCACTCGAGCAGTACTTC. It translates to CASSRTPLEQYF.

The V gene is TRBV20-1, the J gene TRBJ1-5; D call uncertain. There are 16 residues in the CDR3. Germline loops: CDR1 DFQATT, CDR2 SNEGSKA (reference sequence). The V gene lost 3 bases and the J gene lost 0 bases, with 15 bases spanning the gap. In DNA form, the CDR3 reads TGCAGTGCTAGGAGGGCAAAGGACCTTAGCAATCAGCCCCAGCATTTT. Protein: CSARRAKDLSNQPQHF.

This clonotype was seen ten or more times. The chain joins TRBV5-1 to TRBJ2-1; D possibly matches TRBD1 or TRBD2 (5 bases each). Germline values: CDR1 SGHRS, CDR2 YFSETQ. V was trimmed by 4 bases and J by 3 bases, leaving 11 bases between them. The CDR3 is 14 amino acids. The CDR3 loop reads CASSLGRNYNEQFF. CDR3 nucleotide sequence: TGCGCCAGCAGCCTGGGACGAAACTACAATGAGCAGTTCTTC.

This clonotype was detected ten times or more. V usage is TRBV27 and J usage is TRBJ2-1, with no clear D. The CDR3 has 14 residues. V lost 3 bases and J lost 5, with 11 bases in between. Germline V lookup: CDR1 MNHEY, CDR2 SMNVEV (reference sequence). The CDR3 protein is CASSLLGGDNEQFF. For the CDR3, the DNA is TGTGCCAGCAGTTTGTTGGGCGGTGACAATGAGCAGTTCTTC.